This TCR beta chain comes out of a study of T cells after yellow fever vaccination. Overall study results and limits: Detected again after the booster were most primary-vaccination clones, at nearly 97% CD4 and 70% to 90% CD8.

This clonotype has a handful of counts. Antigen: not known. V lost 4 bases, J lost 7 bases, and 13 bases lay in between. Germline CDR1 and CDR2: MNHNY and SVGAGI (reference sequence). The CDR3 has 13 amino acids. TCRdb redid the calling of the 5' RACE reads with MiXCR, one entry per CDR3 protein. This table holds hundreds of thousands of distinct CDR3 sequences, approximately 9% found once. The TCR comes from a man younger than 35 who received the YFV17D yellow fever vaccine. The sample in question was PBMCs, obtained on the day of the first yellow fever vaccination. The chain is built from TRBV6-6 and TRBJ1-2, with D perhaps TRBD1 (5 bases). The CDR3 DNA is TGTGCCAGCAGTTGGAATTCGGGGGTTGGCTACACCTTC. Its protein is CASSWNSGVGYTF.